The rows below give T cell receptor beta chains drawn from one sample of a study of T cell responses to AZD1222 COVID-19 vaccine. TCRdb keeps only in-frame clones here, not all; method: immunoSEQ multiplex PCR. This sample has 150,000 to 200,000 clones, with about 90% found just once. Specimen: peripheral blood, collected 28 days after the second AZD1222 dose. The source of these receptors is an adult who received the AZD1222 COVID-19 vaccine. Each CDR3 is given with its conserved first and last residue. The order of the fields is V gene, CDR3 protein.

TRBV27 | CASSFMDSGVPLHF
TRBV3-1/TRBV3-2 | CASSHGTVNEQYF
TRBV7-9 | CASSKGPNTEAFF
TRBV18 | CASSPRGLAGNTGELFF
TRBV6-5 | CASSPGGQETQYF
TRBV28 | CASSPAGGTEAFF
TRBV6-4 | CASSEIAGGSTDTQYF
TRBV27 | CASSLWGDGNQPQHF
TRBV7-3 | CASSRDRNTEAFF
TRBV27 | CASSRAGTRADTQYF
TRBV30 | CAWDRGGYTGELFF
TRBV12-3/TRBV12-4 | CASSFFWETEAFF
TRBV6-5 | CASSYQPQHF